Sequencing of this T cell receptor beta chain was carried out in a study of response to subunit inactivated influenza vaccine. One entry per CDR3 protein, called by TCRdb with MiXCR from the RT-PCR reads. This table has 300,000 to 350,000 distinct CDR3 sequences, about 20% appearing once. General study points: Authors suggested few new T cells are recruited by each seasonal influenza vaccination.

Germline CDR1 and CDR2: MNHEY and SVGEGT. The CDR3 is made up of 18 amino acids. J was trimmed by 2 bases and V by 6 bases; bases with no gene match: 11. A note on this clonotype: Its antigen is undetermined.

The receptor's source is a man between 50 and 70 years old who received an inactivated influenza vaccine. Here the sequenced sample was PBMCs from blood, taken 21 months after vaccination. The J gene is TRBJ2-3, the V gene TRBV6-2 or TRBV6-3; 13 nucleotides align to TRBD2. For the CDR3, the DNA is TGTGCCAGCAGAAAAATAGGGACTAGCGGGACCTACACAGATACGCAGTATTTT. Its protein is CASRKIGTSGTYTDTQYF.